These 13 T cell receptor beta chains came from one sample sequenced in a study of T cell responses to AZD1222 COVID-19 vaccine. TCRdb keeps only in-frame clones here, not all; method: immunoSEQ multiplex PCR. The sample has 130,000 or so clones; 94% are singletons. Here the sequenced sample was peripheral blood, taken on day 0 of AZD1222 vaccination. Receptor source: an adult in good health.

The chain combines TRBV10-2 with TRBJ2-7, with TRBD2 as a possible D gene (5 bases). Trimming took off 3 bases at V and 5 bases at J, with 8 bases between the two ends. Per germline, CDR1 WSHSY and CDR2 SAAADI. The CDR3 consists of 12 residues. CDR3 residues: CASSDWGDEQYF. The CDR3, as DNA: TGCGCCAGCAGTGATTGGGGAGACGAGCAGTACTTC.

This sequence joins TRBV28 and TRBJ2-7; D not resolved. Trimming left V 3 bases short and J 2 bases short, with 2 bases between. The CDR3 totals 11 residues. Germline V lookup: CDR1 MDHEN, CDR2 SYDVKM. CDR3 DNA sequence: TGTGCCAGCAGTTTTCCCTACGAGCAGTACTTC. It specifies CASSFPYEQYF.

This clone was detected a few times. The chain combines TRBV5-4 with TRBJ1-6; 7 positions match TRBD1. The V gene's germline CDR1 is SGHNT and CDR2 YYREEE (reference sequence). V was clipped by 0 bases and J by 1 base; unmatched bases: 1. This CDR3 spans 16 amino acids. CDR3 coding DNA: TGTGCCAGCAGCTTGGACAGGGGATCCTATAATTCACCCCTCCACTTT. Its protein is CASSLDRGSYNSPLHF. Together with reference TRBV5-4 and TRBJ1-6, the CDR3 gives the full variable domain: ETGVTQSPTHLIKTRGQQVTLRCSSQSGHNTVSWYQQALGQGPQFIFQYYREEENGRGNFPPRFSGLQFPNYSSELNVNALELDDSALYLCASSLDRGSYNSPLHFGNGTRLTVT.

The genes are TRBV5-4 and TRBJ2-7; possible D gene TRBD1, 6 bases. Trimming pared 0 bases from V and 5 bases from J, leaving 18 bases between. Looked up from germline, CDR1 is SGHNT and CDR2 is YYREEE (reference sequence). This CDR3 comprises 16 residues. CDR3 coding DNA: TGTGCCAGCAGCTTGGATCTGATGGCAGGGGCACACGAGCAGTACTTC. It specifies CASSLDLMAGAHEQYF.

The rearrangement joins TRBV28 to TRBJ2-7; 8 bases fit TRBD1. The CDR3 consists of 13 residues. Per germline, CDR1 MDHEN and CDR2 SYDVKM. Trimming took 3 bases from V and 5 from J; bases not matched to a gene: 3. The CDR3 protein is CASSFLDRDEQYF. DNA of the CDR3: TGTGCCAGCAGTTTCTTGGACAGGGACGAGCAGTACTTC. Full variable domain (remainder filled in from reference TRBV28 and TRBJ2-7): DVKVTQSSRYLVKRTGEKVFLECVQDMDHENMFWYRQDPGLGLRLIYFSYDVKMKEKGDIPEGYSVSREKKERFSLILESASTNQTSMYLCASSFLDRDEQYFGPGTRLTVT.

CDR3 DNA sequence: TGTGCCAGTAGAACCGGACAGGGTAAGGATCAGCCCCAGCATTTT. Protein product: CASRTGQGKDQPQHF. The genes are TRBV19 and TRBJ1-5; the match to TRBD1 covers 8 bases. The CDR3 covers 15 residues. Germline CDR1 reads LNHDA; CDR2 reads SQIVND (reference sequence). The ends lost 6 bases at V and 5 bases at J; junction bases unmatched: 9.

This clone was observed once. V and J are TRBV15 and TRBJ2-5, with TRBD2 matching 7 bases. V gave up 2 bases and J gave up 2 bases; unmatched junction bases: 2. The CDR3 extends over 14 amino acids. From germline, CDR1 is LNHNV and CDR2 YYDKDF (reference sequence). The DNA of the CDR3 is TGTGCCACCAGCAGACTAGCGGAGCAAGAGACCCAGTACTTC. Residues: CATSRLAEQETQYF.

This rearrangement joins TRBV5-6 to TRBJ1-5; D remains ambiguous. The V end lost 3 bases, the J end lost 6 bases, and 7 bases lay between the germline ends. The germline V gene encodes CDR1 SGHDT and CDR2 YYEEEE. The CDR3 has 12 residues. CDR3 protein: CASSSPVQPQHF. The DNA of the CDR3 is TGTGCCAGCAGCTCCCCGGTTCAGCCCCAGCATTTT.

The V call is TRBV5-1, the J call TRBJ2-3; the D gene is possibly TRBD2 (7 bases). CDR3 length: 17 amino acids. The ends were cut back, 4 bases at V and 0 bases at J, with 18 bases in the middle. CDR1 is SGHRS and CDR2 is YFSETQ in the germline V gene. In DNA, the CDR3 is TGCGCCAGCAGCCGGACCGGGGGGCCTATAAGCACAGATACGCAGTATTTT. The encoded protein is CASSRTGGPISTDTQYF.

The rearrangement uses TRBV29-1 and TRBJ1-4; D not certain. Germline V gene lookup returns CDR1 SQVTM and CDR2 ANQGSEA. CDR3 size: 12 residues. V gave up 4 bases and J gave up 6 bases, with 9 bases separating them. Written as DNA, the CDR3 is TGCAGCGTTGTAGCTCCGGATGAAAAACTGTTTTTT. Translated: CSVVAPDEKLFF.

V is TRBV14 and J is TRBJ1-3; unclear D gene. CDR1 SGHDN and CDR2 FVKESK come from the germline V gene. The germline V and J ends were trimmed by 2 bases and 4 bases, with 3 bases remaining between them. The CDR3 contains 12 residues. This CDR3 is CASSQTGNTIYF. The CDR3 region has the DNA TGTGCCAGCAGCCAAACGGGAAACACCATATATTTT.

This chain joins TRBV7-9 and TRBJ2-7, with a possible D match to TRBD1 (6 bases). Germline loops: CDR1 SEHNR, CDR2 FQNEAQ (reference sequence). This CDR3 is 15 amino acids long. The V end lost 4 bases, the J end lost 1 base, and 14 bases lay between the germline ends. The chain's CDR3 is CASSSAGTLSYEQYF. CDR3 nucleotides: TGTGCCAGCAGCTCAGCCGGGACACTGTCCTACGAGCAGTACTTC.

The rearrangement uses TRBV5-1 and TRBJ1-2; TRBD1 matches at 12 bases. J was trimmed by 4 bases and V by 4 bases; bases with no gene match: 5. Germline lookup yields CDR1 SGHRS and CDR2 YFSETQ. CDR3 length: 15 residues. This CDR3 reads CASSPGTGGGYGYTF. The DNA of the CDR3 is TGCGCCAGCAGCCCCGGGACAGGGGGCGGCTATGGCTACACCTTC.